This TCR beta chain was retrieved from a study of blood T cell repertoires in COVID-19. At the level of the study: Material from acute and convalescent COVID-19 was sourced from the United States, Italy and Spain.

Under the authors' procedure: Amplification from reference gene primers served as the basis for estimated nucleated cell counts. Assay: immunoSEQ multiplex PCR; the TCRdb copy retains only in-frame clones and omits some. For V, J and clone size, that table is used; D and trimming come from the DNA. This sample carries about 220,000 clones, 82% of them seen once, and the ten largest clones take 14% to 15%. Membership in each cohort depended on participant-reported clinical history. This receptor was obtained from a man aged 35-49 years who had recovered from COVID-19. Input material: PBMCs or T cells enriched from blood (not recorded which).

DNA for the CDR3: TGTGCCAGCAGCAAACGGACAGGGAAGAGGACAGATACGCAGTATTTT. This codes for CASSKRTGKRTDTQYF. J is TRBJ2-3 and V is TRBV3-1 (or the pseudogene TRBV3-2), with 8 bases identical to TRBD1. Germline trimming cut 5 bases from V and 3 bases from J; bases unmatched to any gene: 10. CDR3 size: 16 residues. The V gene's germline CDR1 is LGHDT and CDR2 YNNKEL (reference sequence).